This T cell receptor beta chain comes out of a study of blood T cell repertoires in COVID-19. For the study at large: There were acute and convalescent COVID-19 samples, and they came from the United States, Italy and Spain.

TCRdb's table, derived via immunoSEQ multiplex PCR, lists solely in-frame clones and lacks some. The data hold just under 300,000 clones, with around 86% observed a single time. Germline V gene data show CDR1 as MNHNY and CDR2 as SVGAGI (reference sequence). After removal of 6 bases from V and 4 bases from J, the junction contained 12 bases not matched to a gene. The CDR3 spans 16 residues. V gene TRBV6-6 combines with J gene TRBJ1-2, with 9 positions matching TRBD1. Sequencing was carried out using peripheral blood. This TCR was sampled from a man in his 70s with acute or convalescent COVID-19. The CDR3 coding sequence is TGTGCCAGCAGCTTTCTTGGGACAGGGCTGCTCTATGGCTACACCTTC. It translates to CASSFLGTGLLYGYTF.